The 21 T cell receptor beta chains below were found in one sample sequenced in a study of T cell responses to AZD1222 COVID-19 vaccine. Sequenced by immunoSEQ multiplex PCR; TCRdb stores in-frame clones only, minus some. The sample shows 90,000 to 130,000 clones, 86% of them seen only once. The sample in question was peripheral blood, obtained on day 0 of AZD1222 vaccination. These receptor sequences come from an adult in good health.

The chain has TRBV29-1 and TRBJ1-1, with 7 bases lining up with TRBD1. The trim removed 5 bases at V and 4 bases at J, leaving 4 bases unmatched. The CDR3 sequence is 12 residues long. Germline values: CDR1 SQVTM, CDR2 ANQGSEA. The DNA for the CDR3 is TGCAGCGTTCTGCCAGGGGGCACTGAAGCTTTCTTT. This gives the protein CSVLPGGTEAFF.

This chain joins TRBV9 and TRBJ2-3; D unresolved. The CDR3 runs 13 residues. Germline CDR1 SGDLS, CDR2 YYNGEE. Trimming took 5 bases from V and 2 from J, leaving 9 bases between them. The CDR3 DNA reads as TGTGCCAGCAGTCTCGACAACACAGATACGCAGTATTTT. Protein product: CASSLDNTDTQYF.

V usage is TRBV2 and J usage is TRBJ2-3, with 8 bases fitting TRBD2. Germline V lookup: CDR1 SNHLY, CDR2 FYNNEI. The V and J ends lost 10 bases and 6 bases, in that order; junction bases with no gene match: 12. This CDR3 spans 14 amino acids. The CDR3 reads CANHPGLGSDTQYF. The DNA of the CDR3 is TGTGCCAACCACCCGGGACTAGGGTCCGATACGCAGTATTTT. The full variable domain, with the rest looked up from reference TRBV2 and TRBJ2-3, is EPEVTQTPSHQVTQMGQEVILRCVPISNHLYFYWYRQILGQKVEFLVSFYNNEISEKSEIFDDQFSVERPDGSNFTLKIRSTKLEDSAMYFCANHPGLGSDTQYFGPGTRLTVL.

Only a few counts were recorded for this clone. The chain employs TRBV18 and TRBJ2-2, with D possibly matching TRBD1 (6 bases). V was pared by 6 bases and J by 2 bases, with 16 bases between. CDR3 length: 16 amino acids. The V gene's germline CDR1 is KGHSH and CDR2 LQKENI. CDR3 bases: TGTGCCAGCTCTACCCAGGGGACATCCAACACCGGGGAGCTGTTTTTT. Protein: CASSTQGTSNTGELFF.

The rearrangement links TRBV7-2 to TRBJ2-1, with 9 bases identical to TRBD2. This CDR3 is 14 amino acids long. V lost 6 bases and J lost 7; bases outside the gene matches: 7. Germline CDR1 SGHTA, CDR2 FQGNSA. CDR3 in amino acids: CASRQTSGVNEQFF. CDR3 sequence (DNA): TGTGCCAGCAGGCAGACTAGCGGAGTGAATGAGCAGTTCTTC.

This clone has a handful of counts. V and J are TRBV5-4 and TRBJ2-2, with 7 bases fitting TRBD1. V dropped 5 bases and J dropped 4; count of bases not matched to a gene: 5. Germline V gives CDR1 SGHNT, CDR2 YYREEE (reference sequence). This CDR3 region has 14 residues. CDR3 residues: CASRKGAGTGELFF. The CDR3 DNA reads TGTGCCAGCAGGAAGGGGGCGGGCACCGGGGAGCTGTTTTTT.

This rearrangement joins TRBV3-1 (or the pseudogene TRBV3-2) to TRBJ2-1; D remains ambiguous. Between the trimmed V and J ends, which lost 1 base and 5 bases, there was a span of 6 bases. CDR1 and CDR2 from the germline V gene are LGHDT and YNNKEL (reference sequence). CDR3 length equals 13 residues. CDR3 amino acids: CASSQGADNEQFF. In nucleotides, the CDR3 is TGTGCCAGCAGCCAAGGTGCAGACAATGAGCAGTTCTTC.

The chain is built from TRBV4-1 and TRBJ1-4; D may be TRBD1 (5 bases). This CDR3 region has 13 residues. V shed 4 bases and J shed 6 bases, with 9 bases lying between them. Germline V gives CDR1 MGHRA, CDR2 YSYEKL. CDR3 protein: CASSRTRDEKLFF. The CDR3, as DNA: TGCGCCAGCAGCCGCACCAGGGATGAAAAACTGTTTTTT.

This sequence joins TRBV7-9 and TRBJ2-1, with 10 bases that match TRBD2. The CDR3 is made up of 17 amino acids. Germline CDR1 reads SEHNR; CDR2 reads FQNEAQ (reference sequence). Trimming cost V 4 bases and J 8 bases; bases outside gene matches: 14. The CDR3 DNA reads TGTGCCAGCAGCTGGCTGATAGCGGGGGGCGTACCTGATGAGCAGTTCTTC. It specifies CASSWLIAGGVPDEQFF.

This clone was detected only once. The chain recombines TRBV7-2 with TRBJ2-7, with D possibly being TRBD2 (6 bases). Germline CDR1 SGHTA, CDR2 FQGNSA. The CDR3 runs to 15 residues. V was shortened by 5 bases and J by 0 bases, with 14 bases between the two germline ends. The CDR3 sequence: CASSPRRDSSYEQYF. The CDR3 DNA follows: TGTGCCAGCAGCCCCCGGAGGGACTCCTCCTACGAGCAGTACTTC.

This sequence joins TRBV12-2 and TRBJ2-1; the table's D call, TRBD1, was not checked against the DNA. TRBV12-2 is listed as a pseudogene. This CDR3 has 16 amino acids. CDR3 DNA: TGTGCAAGTCGCTTAGAGTTCCCCACAGGGTTCAATGAGCAGTTCTTC. This gives the protein CASRLEFPTGFNEQFF.

This chain links TRBV7-9 with TRBJ1-2; no clear D gene. The CDR3 runs 17 residues. The germline V and J ends were trimmed by 5 bases and 4 bases, with 23 bases remaining between them. Looked up from germline, CDR1 is SEHNR and CDR2 is FQNEAQ (reference sequence). The CDR3 is CASSPPLAAAWSYGYTF. The CDR3 coding sequence is TGTGCCAGCAGCCCACCCCTCGCGGCAGCTTGGTCCTATGGCTACACCTTC.

V and J are TRBV3-1 (or the pseudogene TRBV3-2) and TRBJ2-3; D is perhaps TRBD2 (6 bases). Germline assignment: CDR1 LGHDT and CDR2 YNNKEL (reference sequence). This CDR3 is built from 18 residues. V gave up 1 base and J gave up 3 bases, with 20 bases separating them. The CDR3 DNA reads as TGTGCCAGCAGCCAAGGATTGGTGACTAGAGTAACGACAGATACGCAGTATTTT. Its translation: CASSQGLVTRVTTDTQYF.

The V and J genes are TRBV5-4 and TRBJ1-1, with unresolved D. The CDR3 spans 14 residues. The V gene lost 0 bases and the J gene lost 1 base, with 7 bases spanning the gap. Per germline, CDR1 SGHNT and CDR2 YYREEE (reference sequence). The CDR3 sequence is CASSLGYRNTEAFF. CDR3 DNA sequence: TGTGCCAGCAGCTTGGGCTACAGGAACACTGAAGCTTTCTTT.

The chain carries TRBV30 and TRBJ1-3, with 7 bases identical to TRBD1. V shed 4 bases, J shed 4 bases, and the junction held 4 bases outside the gene matches. This CDR3 contains 13 residues. Germline V gene data show CDR1 as GTSNPN and CDR2 as SVGIG (reference sequence). The DNA of the CDR3 is TGTGCCTGGACTACAGGGGACGGAAACACCATATATTTT. Its protein is CAWTTGDGNTIYF.

The rearrangement links TRBV2 to TRBJ1-2; 7 bases are a match to TRBD1. The trim removed 9 bases at V and 4 bases at J, leaving 5 bases unmatched. Germline V gives CDR1 SNHLY, CDR2 FYNNEI. CDR3 size: 12 residues. The DNA of the CDR3 is TGTGCCAGTCGGGACAGAGTCTATGGCTACACCTTC. Protein product: CASRDRVYGYTF.

This chain connects TRBV19 to TRBJ1-5; tentative D call: TRBD1 (5 bases). Per the germline V gene, CDR1 is LNHDA and CDR2 is SQIVND (reference sequence). The V and J ends lost 1 base and 0 bases respectively, with 16 bases between them. The length of the CDR3 is 18 residues. CDR3 in amino acids: CASSIASGGAYSNQPQHF. DNA for the CDR3: TGTGCCAGTAGTATAGCTAGCGGAGGGGCCTATAGCAATCAGCCCCAGCATTTT.

The chain couples TRBV24-1 to TRBJ1-5; no clear D. With 6 bases removed from V and 2 bases from J, the gap between germline ends came to 10 bases. This CDR3 comprises 14 residues. Germline loops: CDR1 KGHDR, CDR2 SFDVKD. The chain's CDR3 is CATSPKGGNQPQHF. The CDR3 nucleotides read TGTGCCACCAGTCCGAAGGGTGGCAATCAGCCCCAGCATTTT.

In its sample, this clone was seen once. The chain employs TRBV7-9 and TRBJ1-3; 7 bases map to TRBD1. Germline CDR1 and CDR2: SEHNR and FQNEAQ (reference sequence). Unmatched junction bases numbered 7, after V lost 5 bases and J lost 6 bases. This CDR3 comprises 14 residues. The CDR3 sequence: CASSLGTESNTIYF. The CDR3 nucleotides read TGTGCCAGCAGCCTCGGGACAGAGTCAAACACCATATATTTT.

V usage is TRBV11-2 and J usage is TRBJ2-1; 8 nucleotides agree with TRBD1. Germline values: CDR1 SGHAT, CDR2 FQNNGV. The CDR3 is 12 residues long. The V gene end was trimmed by 5 bases and the J gene end by 13 bases; junction bases not matched to a gene: 7. CDR3 in amino acids: CASSPRTGSQFF. CDR3 bases: TGTGCCAGCAGCCCTCGGACAGGGTCACAGTTCTTC.

This clone has just a few counts. This chain uses TRBV29-1 with TRBJ1-2; TRBD1 matches at 8 bases. The CDR3 is 15 residues long. Germline CDR1 is SQVTM and CDR2 is ANQGSEA. The V segment lost 6 bases and the J segment 3 bases; nucleotides outside the gene matches: 12. CDR3 coding DNA: TGCAGCGTGGAACAGGGGGTGATGGGAGACTATGGCTACACCTTC. Translated: CSVEQGVMGDYGYTF.